This TCR beta chain stems from a study of a mutant IDH1 vaccine in newly diagnosed glioma. As for time point: week 23, last vaccination. What each vaccine dose contained was 300 ug of mutant IDH1 20-mer peptide, accompanied by topical imiquimod. Profiling relied on immunoSEQ multiplex PCR, and the TCRdb table lists in-frame clones only, not all of them. The sample contains 70,000 to 90,000 clones, approximately 85% of which appear only once. A word on this clone: Its specificity is unknown.

Trimming took 6 bases from V and 6 from J, leaving 8 bases between them. CDR3 length equals 11 residues. In germline, CDR1 is SNHLY, CDR2 FYNNEI. This TCR was sampled from a man aged 30 to 45 with glioma. Some clones in this sample may be carry-over from other donors' samples. The rearrangement joins TRBV2 to TRBJ1-2; D possibly corresponds to TRBD1 (5 bases). The sequences come from PBMCs, collected from a glioma patient whose treatment included an IDH1 peptide vaccine. DNA of the CDR3: TGTGCCAGCAGATTAGGGGATGGCTACACCTTC. Translating it yields CASRLGDGYTF. Filled out from reference TRBV2 and TRBJ1-2, the complete variable domain reads EPEVTQTPSHQVTQMGQEVILRCVPISNHLYFYWYRQILGQKVEFLVSFYNNEISEKSEIFDDQFSVERPDGSNFTLKIRSTKLEDSAMYFCASRLGDGYTFGSGTRLTVV.